The rows below give T cell receptor beta chains drawn from one sample of a study of T cell responses to AZD1222 COVID-19 vaccine. Some clones are missing from TCRdb's copy, which holds only in-frame ones; the method was immunoSEQ multiplex PCR. The table has 150,000 or so clones, 88% seen once. Sequencing was performed on peripheral blood, taken on day 0 of AZD1222 vaccination. The source is an adult in good health. Each CDR3 is given with its conserved first and last residue. D genes are given only for firm matches. Clone size is shown for a subset of rows, as once, few, many or a class of expanded clone.

clone_size j_call v_call d_call cdr3_nt cdr3_aa
- TRBJ2-1 TRBV19 TRBD1 TGTGCCAGTAGCCTCGGACAGGCGTGGATTAATGAGCAGTTCTTC CASSLGQAWINEQFF
- TRBJ1-1 TRBV4-2 - TGTGCCAGCAGCCAAGATCCCCGGGGGGACACTGAAGCTTTCTTT CASSQDPRGDTEAFF
- TRBJ2-5 TRBV3-1/TRBV3-2 TRBD2 TGTGCCAGCAGCCAACGGGCTAGCGGGTACCGGGCCCAGTACTTC CASSQRASGYRAQYF
- TRBJ2-5 TRBV3-1/TRBV3-2 TRBD2 TGTGCCAGCAGCCAAGTTTCGCTGCGGGGGGGCCTAGGAGAGACCCAGTACTTC CASSQVSLRGGLGETQYF
- TRBJ2-7 TRBV2 - TGTGCCAGCAGTGATTCGGCGGGCGTCTTCTCCTACGAGCAGTACTTC CASSDSAGVFSYEQYF
- TRBJ2-5 TRBV11-2 - TGTGCCAGCAGCTTAGCCCGGGGTAACCAAGAGACCCAGTACTTC CASSLARGNQETQYF
- TRBJ2-5 TRBV7-2 - TGTGCCAGCAGTTCCCGGGTGGTGGGAGAGACCCAGTACTTC CASSSRVVGETQYF
- TRBJ2-2 TRBV9 TRBD1 TGTGCCAGCAGCTCTCGACAGGGGTCCACCGGGGAGCTGTTTTTT CASSSRQGSTGELFF
- TRBJ1-3 TRBV11-2 TRBD1 TGTGCCAGCAGCTCACAGGGGGCTTCTGGAAACACCATATATTTT CASSSQGASGNTIYF
- TRBJ1-6 TRBV6-5 - TGTGCCAGCAGGGTTGGCCAGCAAAGGGGACCCCTCCACTTT CASRVGQQRGPLHF
- TRBJ2-5 TRBV6-5 - TGTGCCAGCACCGAGACTAGAAGGGAGACCCAGTACTTC CASTETRRETQYF
- TRBJ2-7 TRBV4-3 TRBD1 TGCGCCAGCAGCCAAGCCTTTCCAGGGGGCTCCTACGAGCAGTACTTC CASSQAFPGGSYEQYF
- TRBJ2-3 TRBV15 - TGTGCCACCAGCAGACCAGTCTTCCGGGGCACAGATACGCAGTATTTT CATSRPVFRGTDTQYF
- TRBJ2-3 TRBV7-8 TRBD2 TGTGCCAGCAGCTCGGCCCAGCGGGGGGGGCAGTATTTT CASSSAQRGGQYF
- TRBJ1-2 TRBV6-5 - TGTGCCAGCAGTTACTCGGGGGGGGTCAGAGGCTACACCTTC CASSYSGGVRGYTF
- TRBJ1-2 TRBV6-5 - TGTGCCTCTGGGACAACTACTAACTATGGCTACACCTTC CASGTTTNYGYTF
- TRBJ2-2 TRBV2 TRBD1 TGTGCCAGCAAAGGGACAGTGTCCGGGGAGCTGTTTTTT CASKGTVSGELFF
- TRBJ2-6 TRBV3-1/TRBV3-2 TRBD1 TGTGCCAGCAGCCTTGACAGGGTCCGGGCCAACGTCCTGACTTTC CASSLDRVRANVLTF
- TRBJ1-1 TRBV5-6 TRBD1 TGTGCCAGCAGCCTCCCGACAGGGAAGGCTTTCTTT CASSLPTGKAFF
- TRBJ2-7 TRBV5-6 - TGTGCCAGCAGCTTGGCCACGGGTCCCGAGCAGTACTTC CASSLATGPEQYF
- TRBJ2-5 TRBV5-1 - TGCGCCAGCAGCCCGGAGGGCAGGGGGGTTCAAGAGACCCAGTACTTC CASSPEGRGVQETQYF
- TRBJ2-7 TRBV3-1/TRBV3-2 - TGTGCCAGCAGCCAATACACGCGGGACGAGCAGTACTTC CASSQYTRDEQYF
- TRBJ1-2 TRBV5-5 - TGTGCCAGCAGCTCGGAGCCCTTAGGCGGGTATGGCTACACCTTC CASSSEPLGGYGYTF
- TRBJ1-2 TRBV5-1 - TGCGCCAGCAGCTTGGTGGCAGGGCGCCATGGCTACACCTTC CASSLVAGRHGYTF
- TRBJ1-3 TRBV15 - TGTGCCACCAGCAGACAGCGGACAGACTCTGGAAACACCATATATTTT CATSRQRTDSGNTIYF
- TRBJ2-5 TRBV9 TRBD2 TGTGCCAGCAGCGTACTAGCGGTGCAAGAGACCCAGTACTTC CASSVLAVQETQYF
- TRBJ1-5 TRBV19 TRBD1 TGTGCCAGTACCCGGGGGGACAGGGACGGTCGGCCCCAGCATTTT CASTRGDRDGRPQHF
- TRBJ2-2 TRBV19 TRBD1 TGTGCCAGTAGGGTACAGGGGGACGTGGGGGAGCTGTTTTTT CASRVQGDVGELFF
once TRBJ2-7 TRBV10-3 - TGTGCCACAGCCGGTGATAGCTCCTACGAGCAGTACTTC CATAGDSSYEQYF
- TRBJ1-2 TRBV4-3 TRBD1 TGCGCCAGCAGCCAGGATACAGGGGTTCACTATGGCTACACCTTC CASSQDTGVHYGYTF
- TRBJ2-7 TRBV6-5 - TGTGCCAGCAGCCCAGGGGTAATACCGATCTACGAGCAGTACTTC CASSPGVIPIYEQYF
- TRBJ2-7 TRBV6-5 TRBD1 TGTGCCAGCAGTTACTCCGGACAGGGAAGGTACGAGCAGTACTTC CASSYSGQGRYEQYF
- TRBJ2-2 TRBV12-3/TRBV12-4 - TGTGCCAGCAGTCGTTCCACCGGGGAGCTGTTTTTT CASSRSTGELFF
- TRBJ2-3 TRBV7-9 TRBD2 TGTGCCAGCAGCTTAATGACTAGCGGGGGAGATACGCAGTATTTT CASSLMTSGGDTQYF
- TRBJ1-2 TRBV7-9 TRBD1 TGTGCCAGCAGTCGAGGGACAGCGTCATATGGCTACACCTTC CASSRGTASYGYTF
- TRBJ2-7 TRBV4-1 - TGCGCCAGCAGCCTGGCGGTTTCGGTTTACGAGCAGTACTTC CASSLAVSVYEQYF
- TRBJ1-5 TRBV4-3 - TGCGCCAGCAGCCAAGATTGGGGGGATCAGCCCCAGCATTTT CASSQDWGDQPQHF
- TRBJ1-6 TRBV5-1 - TGCGCCAGCAGCTTTGTGACAGGCCGGGGGGATTCACCCCTCCACTTT CASSFVTGRGDSPLHF
- TRBJ1-1 TRBV11-3 TRBD1 TGTGCCAGCAGCCCAGACAGGGTGCAAGCTGAAGCTTTCTTT CASSPDRVQAEAFF
- TRBJ2-5 TRBV9 - TGTGCCAGCAGCGTAGCCCCCGATTTGAGGGGCGAGACCCAGTACTTC CASSVAPDLRGETQYF
- TRBJ1-5 TRBV19 TRBD1 TGTGCCAGTAGTATAAAGGGGACAGGGGCTCCCCAGCATTTT CASSIKGTGAPQHF
- TRBJ2-1 TRBV10-3 TRBD2 TGTGCCATCAGTGAGACTAGCGGGGGGGCCGGAAATGAGCAGTTCTTC CAISETSGGAGNEQFF
- TRBJ1-1 TRBV11-2 - TGTGCCAGCAGCGCCCGGACGGGGTCCCAGCACACTGAAGCTTTCTTT CASSARTGSQHTEAFF
- TRBJ1-5 TRBV28 - TGTGCCAGCAGCCGACGTAGTCAGCCCCAGCATTTT CASSRRSQPQHF
- TRBJ1-1 TRBV4-1 TRBD1 TGCGCCAGCAGTCTTGCCGGGACAGCGAACACTGAAGCTTTCTTT CASSLAGTANTEAFF
- TRBJ2-7 TRBV19 TRBD1 TGTGCCAGTAGCCCAACAGGGGTATCGGGCGAGCAGTACTTC CASSPTGVSGEQYF
few TRBJ2-7 TRBV10-3 - TGTGCCATCAGTGAGTCGAGTGCAGGTAAAGAGCAGTACTTC CAISESSAGKEQYF
- TRBJ2-1 TRBV6-2/TRBV6-3 TRBD2 TGTGCCAGCAGTTACCTGGGACTAGCGGGGGGGAATGAGCAGTTCTTC CASSYLGLAGGNEQFF
- TRBJ2-7 TRBV3-1/TRBV3-2 TRBD1 TGTGCCAGCAGCCGCTCCTCCGGGACAGGCCGCGAGCAGTACTTC CASSRSSGTGREQYF
- TRBJ2-1 TRBV3-1/TRBV3-2 - TGTGCCAGTTGGAATGACGACAACAATGAGCAGTTCTTC CASWNDDNNEQFF
- TRBJ2-1 TRBV7-9 - TGTGCCAGCAGCCGAGGGGGGAGCTCCTACAATGAGCAGTTCTTC CASSRGGSSYNEQFF
- TRBJ2-1 TRBV7-3 TRBD2 TGTGCCAGCAGCCCCGCCCCAATAGCGGGGTCCTACAATGAGCAGTTCTTC CASSPAPIAGSYNEQFF
- TRBJ1-1 TRBV15 - TGTGCCACCAGGGCAGGGAGGTCGGAGAACACTGAAGCTTTCTTT CATRAGRSENTEAFF
- TRBJ1-4 TRBV19 - TGTGCCAGTAAGGACACTGCCGCCTCCGAAAAACTGTTTTTT CASKDTAASEKLFF